Below, one T cell receptor beta chain is given with its context. CDR3 length: 12 amino acids. Looked up from germline, CDR1 is SGHTA and CDR2 is FQGTGA. The germline V and J ends were trimmed by 5 bases and 0 bases, with 4 bases remaining between them. This sample stems from a study of blood T cell repertoires in COVID-19. On the study more broadly: Nucleic acid was either cDNA or gDNA, and it came from T cells, B-cell-depleted T cells, or PBMCs.

Only in-frame clones appear in the TCRdb table, and some are missing; sequencing was by immunoSEQ multiplex PCR. The data hold hundreds of thousands of clones, with approximately 86% observed a single time. Sequencing used peripheral blood. This receptor was identified in an older man with acute or convalescent COVID-19. The V and J genes are TRBV7-3 and TRBJ1-1; D gene uncertain. Here the CDR3 DNA reads TGTGCCAGCAGCACAGTGAACACTGAAGCTTTCTTT. Translating it yields CASSTVNTEAFF.